This is a list of T cell receptor beta chains from one sample in a study of blood T cell repertoires in COVID-19. Sequencing used immunoSEQ multiplex PCR; TCRdb keeps in-frame clones, though not all of them. Seen here are around 130,000 clones, 84% observed once, and the top ten hold 1.4%. The specimen sequenced was peripheral blood. The source of these receptors is a man aged 55 to 70 with acute or convalescent COVID-19. The CDR3 runs from the conserved cysteine through the conserved F or W. Each record gives: V gene, clone size, J gene, D gene, CDR3 length, CDR3 DNA, CDR3 protein. A D gene is named only where the DNA matches it firmly. The listing skips clone size in some rows; elsewhere it reads once, few, many or a size class.

v_call: TRBV10-3
clone_size: few
j_call: TRBJ2-3
d_call: TRBD1
cdr3_length: 15
cdr3_nt: TGTGCCATCAACTCTGGACAGGGGTTCACAGATACGCAGTATTTT
cdr3_aa: CAINSGQGFTDTQYF

v_call: TRBV28
clone_size: few
j_call: TRBJ2-3
d_call: TRBD2
cdr3_length: 13
cdr3_nt: TGTGCCAGCAGTTTATCGGGGGGGGCATTAGAGTATTTT
cdr3_aa: CASSLSGGALEYF

v_call: TRBV6-1
clone_size: -
j_call: TRBJ1-2
d_call: -
cdr3_length: 13
cdr3_nt: TGTGCCAGCAGTGACGCCCAGGGATATGGCTACACCTTC
cdr3_aa: CASSDAQGYGYTF

v_call: TRBV27
clone_size: -
j_call: TRBJ1-5
d_call: -
cdr3_length: 14
cdr3_nt: TGTGCCAGCAGTTTTGGCAGAAGCAATCAGCCCCAGCATTTT
cdr3_aa: CASSFGRSNQPQHF

v_call: TRBV5-1
clone_size: -
j_call: TRBJ1-2
d_call: TRBD1
cdr3_length: 14
cdr3_nt: TGCGCCAGCAGCCCCGGGGACAGGGAGAATGGCTACACCTTC
cdr3_aa: CASSPGDRENGYTF

v_call: TRBV5-1
clone_size: -
j_call: TRBJ1-1
d_call: TRBD1
cdr3_length: 21
cdr3_nt: TGCGCCAGCAGCTTGGCCGGGACAGGGTACGATATCCAGTCTCCGAACACTGAAGCTTTCTTT
cdr3_aa: CASSLAGTGYDIQSPNTEAFF

v_call: TRBV29-1
clone_size: -
j_call: TRBJ1-1
d_call: -
cdr3_length: 12
cdr3_nt: TGCAGCGTTGCCGGGGTTTACACTGAAGCTTTCTTT
cdr3_aa: CSVAGVYTEAFF

v_call: TRBV5-1
clone_size: -
j_call: TRBJ2-5
d_call: -
cdr3_length: 15
cdr3_nt: TGCGCCGGGCGACGCGGGCCGGGCACGGGAGAGACCCAGTACTTC
cdr3_aa: CAGRRGPGTGETQYF

v_call: TRBV10-1
clone_size: -
j_call: TRBJ2-2
d_call: TRBD2
cdr3_length: 16
cdr3_nt: TGCGCCAGCAGTGATCTTACTAGCGGGGGCACCGGGGAGCTGTTTTTT
cdr3_aa: CASSDLTSGGTGELFF

v_call: TRBV6-1
clone_size: once
j_call: TRBJ2-2
d_call: -
cdr3_length: 12
cdr3_nt: TGTGCCAGCAGTGAATCTCCCCGGGAGCTGTTTTTT
cdr3_aa: CASSESPRELFF

v_call: TRBV6-1
clone_size: -
j_call: TRBJ2-7
d_call: TRBD1
cdr3_length: 16
cdr3_nt: TGTGCCAGCAGTGAAGTTCCCGGGACAGGGGTTTACGAGCAGTACTTC
cdr3_aa: CASSEVPGTGVYEQYF

v_call: TRBV7-2
clone_size: -
j_call: TRBJ2-1
d_call: TRBD2
cdr3_length: 14
cdr3_nt: TGTGCCAGCAGCTTGCCGCTAGCGGTCGCTGAGCAGTTCTTC
cdr3_aa: CASSLPLAVAEQFF

v_call: TRBV12-5
clone_size: few
j_call: TRBJ2-7
d_call: -
cdr3_length: 14
cdr3_nt: TGTGCTAGTGGTTATGGGGGCGCAACCTCCGAGCAGTACTTC
cdr3_aa: CASGYGGATSEQYF

v_call: TRBV18
clone_size: -
j_call: TRBJ2-1
d_call: TRBD2
cdr3_length: 17
cdr3_nt: TGTGCCAGCTCACCAGGTGGAGCGGGGCTTACATACAATGAGCAGTTCTTC
cdr3_aa: CASSPGGAGLTYNEQFF

v_call: TRBV5-8
clone_size: -
j_call: TRBJ1-2
d_call: TRBD1
cdr3_length: 15
cdr3_nt: TGTGCCAGCAGCTTGAATTCCGGGACAGGGATCGCTTTCACCTTC
cdr3_aa: CASSLNSGTGIAFTF

v_call: TRBV5-1
clone_size: few
j_call: TRBJ1-3
d_call: TRBD1
cdr3_length: 16
cdr3_nt: TGCGCCAGCAGCTTAGCCGGGACAGGGAGTGGAAACACCATATATTTT
cdr3_aa: CASSLAGTGSGNTIYF

v_call: TRBV24-1
clone_size: -
j_call: TRBJ2-1
d_call: TRBD2
cdr3_length: 16
cdr3_nt: TGTGCCACCAGTGAGCATAGCGGGTTAACCTACAATGAGCAGTTCTTC
cdr3_aa: CATSEHSGLTYNEQFF

v_call: TRBV15
clone_size: -
j_call: TRBJ2-4
d_call: TRBD1
cdr3_length: 16
cdr3_nt: TGTGCCACCAGCAGTCCGACAGGGAGCGCCCTAAACATTCAGTACTTC
cdr3_aa: CATSSPTGSALNIQYF

v_call: TRBV24-1
clone_size: once
j_call: TRBJ1-2
d_call: -
cdr3_length: 14
cdr3_nt: TGTGCCACCAGTTCAGCGGGCACCGACTATGGCTACACCTTC
cdr3_aa: CATSSAGTDYGYTF

v_call: TRBV5-6
clone_size: -
j_call: TRBJ2-1
d_call: -
cdr3_length: 14
cdr3_nt: TGTGCCAGCAGGTGGGGGGAGATCTACAATGAGCAGTTCTTC
cdr3_aa: CASRWGEIYNEQFF

v_call: TRBV27
clone_size: -
j_call: TRBJ1-2
d_call: TRBD1
cdr3_length: 13
cdr3_nt: TGTGCCAGCAGTCCGACAGGGCTCTATGGCTACACCTTC
cdr3_aa: CASSPTGLYGYTF

v_call: TRBV19
clone_size: -
j_call: TRBJ1-2
d_call: TRBD1
cdr3_length: 15
cdr3_nt: TGTGCCACCGGTGGGACAGGGGGCAATGTAGGTGGCTACACCTTC
cdr3_aa: CATGGTGGNVGGYTF

v_call: TRBV12-3/TRBV12-4
clone_size: -
j_call: TRBJ2-5
d_call: -
cdr3_length: 13
cdr3_nt: TGTGCCAGCACCTTAGGGGTGGGCGAGACCCAGTACTTC
cdr3_aa: CASTLGVGETQYF

v_call: TRBV29-1
clone_size: -
j_call: TRBJ2-3
d_call: -
cdr3_length: 13
cdr3_nt: TGCAGCGTCCCCCGCGGAGGAACAGATACGCAGTATTTT
cdr3_aa: CSVPRGGTDTQYF

v_call: TRBV24-1
clone_size: -
j_call: TRBJ1-1
d_call: TRBD1
cdr3_length: 17
cdr3_nt: TGTGCCACCAGTGACTACAACGATCGGGCAGGGGGAACTGAAGCTTTCTTT
cdr3_aa: CATSDYNDRAGGTEAFF

v_call: TRBV3-1/TRBV3-2
clone_size: -
j_call: TRBJ1-1
d_call: -
cdr3_length: 16
cdr3_nt: TGTGCCAGCAGCCAAGAAAGGGGGACGAGGAACACTGAAGCTTTCTTT
cdr3_aa: CASSQERGTRNTEAFF

v_call: TRBV19
clone_size: few
j_call: TRBJ1-2
d_call: -
cdr3_length: 14
cdr3_nt: TGTGCCAGTAGTCCAGGCCAGCACGGCTATGGCTACACCTTC
cdr3_aa: CASSPGQHGYGYTF